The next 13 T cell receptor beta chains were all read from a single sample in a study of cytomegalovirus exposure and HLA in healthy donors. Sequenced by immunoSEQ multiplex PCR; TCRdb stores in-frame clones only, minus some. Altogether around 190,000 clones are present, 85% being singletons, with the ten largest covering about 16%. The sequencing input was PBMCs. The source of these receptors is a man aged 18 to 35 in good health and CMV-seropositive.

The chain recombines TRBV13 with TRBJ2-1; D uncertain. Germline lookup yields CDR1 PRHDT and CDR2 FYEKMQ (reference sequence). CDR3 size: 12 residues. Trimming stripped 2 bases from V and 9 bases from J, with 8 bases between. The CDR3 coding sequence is TGTGCCAGCAGCTTATACGGTGCTGAGCAGTTCTTC. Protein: CASSLYGAEQFF.

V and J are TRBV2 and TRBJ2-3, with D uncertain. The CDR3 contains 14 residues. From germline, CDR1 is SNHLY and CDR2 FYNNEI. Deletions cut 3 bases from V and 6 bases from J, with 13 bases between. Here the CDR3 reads CASSDGRYGDTQYF. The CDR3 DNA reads TGTGCCAGCAGTGATGGAAGATACGGGGATACGCAGTATTTT. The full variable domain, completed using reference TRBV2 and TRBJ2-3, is EPEVTQTPSHQVTQMGQEVILRCVPISNHLYFYWYRQILGQKVEFLVSFYNNEISEKSEIFDDQFSVERPDGSNFTLKIRSTKLEDSAMYFCASSDGRYGDTQYFGPGTRLTVL.

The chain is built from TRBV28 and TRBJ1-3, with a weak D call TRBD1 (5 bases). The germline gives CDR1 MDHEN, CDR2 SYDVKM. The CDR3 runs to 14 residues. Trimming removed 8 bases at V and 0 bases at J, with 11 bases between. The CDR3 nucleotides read TGTGCCAGCGGCCCAGGGTTCTCTGGAAACACCATATATTTT. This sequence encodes CASGPGFSGNTIYF.

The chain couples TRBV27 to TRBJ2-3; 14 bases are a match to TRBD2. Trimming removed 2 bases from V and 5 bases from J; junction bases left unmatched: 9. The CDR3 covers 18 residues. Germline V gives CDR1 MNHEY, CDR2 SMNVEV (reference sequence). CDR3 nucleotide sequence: TGTGCCAGCAGTTTACGACTAGCGGGGGGGCAGTTAAGAGATACGCAGTATTTT. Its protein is CASSLRLAGGQLRDTQYF.

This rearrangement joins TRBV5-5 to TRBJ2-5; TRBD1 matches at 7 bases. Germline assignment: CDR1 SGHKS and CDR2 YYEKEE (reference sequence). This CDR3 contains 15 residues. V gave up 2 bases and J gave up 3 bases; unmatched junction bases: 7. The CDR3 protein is CASSFIGGEEETQYF. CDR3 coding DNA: TGTGCCAGCAGCTTTATAGGGGGCGAGGAAGAGACCCAGTACTTC.

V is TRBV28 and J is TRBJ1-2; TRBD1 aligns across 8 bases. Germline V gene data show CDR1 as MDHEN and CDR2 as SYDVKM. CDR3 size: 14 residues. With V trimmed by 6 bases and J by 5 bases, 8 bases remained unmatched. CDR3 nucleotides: TGTGCCAGCAGCACTTGGACAGGGTCATATGGCTACACCTTC. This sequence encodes CASSTWTGSYGYTF.

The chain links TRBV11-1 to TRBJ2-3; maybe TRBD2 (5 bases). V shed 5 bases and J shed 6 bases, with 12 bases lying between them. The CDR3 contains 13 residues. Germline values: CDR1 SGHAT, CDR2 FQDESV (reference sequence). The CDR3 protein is CASSPGLRDTQYF. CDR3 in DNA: TGTGCCAGCAGCCCAGGACTCCGCGATACGCAGTATTTT.

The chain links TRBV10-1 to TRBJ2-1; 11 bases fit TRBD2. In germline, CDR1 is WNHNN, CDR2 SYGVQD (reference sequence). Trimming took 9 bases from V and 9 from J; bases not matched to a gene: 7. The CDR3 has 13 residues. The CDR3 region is CASSGRALGEQFF. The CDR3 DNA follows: TGCGCCAGTAGCGGGAGGGCCCTCGGTGAGCAGTTCTTC.

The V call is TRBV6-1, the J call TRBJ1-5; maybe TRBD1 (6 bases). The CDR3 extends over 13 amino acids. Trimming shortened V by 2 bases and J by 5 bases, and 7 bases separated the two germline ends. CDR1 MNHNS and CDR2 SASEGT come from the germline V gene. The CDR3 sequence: CASSEQGYQPQHF. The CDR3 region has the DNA TGTGCCAGCAGTGAACAGGGGTATCAGCCCCAGCATTTT.

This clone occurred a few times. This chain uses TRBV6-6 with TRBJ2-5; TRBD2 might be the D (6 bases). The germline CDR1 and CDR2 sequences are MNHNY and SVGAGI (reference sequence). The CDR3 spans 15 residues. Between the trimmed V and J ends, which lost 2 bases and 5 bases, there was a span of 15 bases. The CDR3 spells CASSYQEGTLETQYF. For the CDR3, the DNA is TGTGCCAGCAGTTACCAGGAGGGTACACTGGAGACCCAGTACTTC.

The CDR3 spells CASSELSTDTQYF. The DNA of the CDR3 is TGTGCCAGCAGTGAACTGAGCACAGATACGCAGTATTTT. The J gene is TRBJ2-3, the V gene TRBV6-1, with D uncertain. Germline V gene sequence: CDR1 MNHNS, CDR2 SASEGT. Trimming pared 2 bases from V and 0 bases from J, leaving 3 bases between. CDR3 length: 13 amino acids.

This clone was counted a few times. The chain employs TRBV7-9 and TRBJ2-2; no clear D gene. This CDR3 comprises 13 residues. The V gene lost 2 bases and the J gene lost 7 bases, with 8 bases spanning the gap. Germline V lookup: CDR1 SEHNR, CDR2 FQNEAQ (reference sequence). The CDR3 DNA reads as TGTGCCAGCAGCTTACGGGTGGGCGGGGAGCTGTTTTTT. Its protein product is CASSLRVGGELFF.

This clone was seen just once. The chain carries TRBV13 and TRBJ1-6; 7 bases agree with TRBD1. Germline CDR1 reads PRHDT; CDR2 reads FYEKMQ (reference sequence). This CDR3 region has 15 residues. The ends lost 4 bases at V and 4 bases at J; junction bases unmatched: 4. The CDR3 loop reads CASSSRDSYNSPLHF. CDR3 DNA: TGTGCCAGCAGCTCCCGGGACAGTTATAATTCACCCCTCCACTTT.